Below, 6 T cell receptor beta chains from the same sample are listed, as sequenced in a study of metastatic and nonmetastatic thyroid tumors. Thyroid surgery was performed in patients who had received no treatment beforehand. TCRdb re-analyzed the PCR reads using MiXCR. The repertoire has more than 10,000 clones, roughly 30% of them found once; the top ten carry about 20%. The sequencing input was adjacent normal tissue. The receptors shown here come from a male donor with papillary thyroid cancer or a benign thyroid nodule (not recorded which). Some clones in this sample may be carry-over from other donors' samples.

This clone was counted between two and nine times. A junction end diverges from the germline sequence, so it may reflect a read error. The chain uses TRBV6-1 and TRBJ2-2; D is uncertain. The CDR3 covers 14 residues. CDR1 and CDR2 from the germline V gene are MNHNS and SASEGT. The CDR3 nucleotides read TGTGCCAGCATAACTGGGCAGGCCACCTGGGAGCTGTTTTTT. Encoded protein: CASITGQATWELFF.

The V and J genes are TRBV15 and TRBJ2-5; D uncertain. Germline-derived CDR1 and CDR2 are LNHNV and YYDKDF (reference sequence). CDR3 length equals 16 residues. Deletions cut 5 bases from V and 0 bases from J, with 16 bases between. CDR3 residues: CATSSETFPYQETQYF. The CDR3 DNA reads as TGTGCCACCAGCTCAGAGACATTTCCGTACCAAGAGACCCAGTACTTC.

This clone was detected only a few times. The CDR3 DNA is TGCAGTGCTAGACCCGGGACCGTGGGCAATCAGCCCCAGCATTTT. Its translation: CSARPGTVGNQPQHF. The chain links TRBV20-1 to TRBJ1-5; perhaps TRBD1 as D (5 bases). Germline CDR1 DFQATT, CDR2 SNEGSKA (reference sequence). Trimming pared 2 bases from V and 2 bases from J, leaving 13 bases between. There are 15 residues in the CDR3.

There are a few counts of this clone. The V gene is TRBV20-1, the J gene TRBJ2-3; 7 bases align to TRBD1. V lost 7 bases to trimming and J lost 1 base; unmatched junction nucleotides: 8. The CDR3 has 14 amino acids. Germline CDR1 reads DFQATT; CDR2 reads SNEGSKA (reference sequence). The CDR3 spells CSVVRQGGTDTQYF. CDR3 DNA: TGCAGTGTGGTTAGGCAGGGGGGCACAGATACGCAGTATTTT.

The genes are TRBV7-8 and TRBJ1-1; the D gene is possibly TRBD1 (6 bases). CDR3 length: 15 amino acids. V lost 5 bases and J 0 bases, leaving 13 bases between the germline ends. The germline CDR1 and CDR2 sequences are SGHVS and FQNEAQ. The CDR3 region has the DNA TGTGCCAGCAGCGGAACAGGGTTTTTGAACACTGAAGCTTTCTTT. Protein product: CASSGTGFLNTEAFF. The variable domain in full, completed from reference TRBV7-8 and TRBJ1-1, reads GAGVSQSPRYKVAKRGQDVALRCDPISGHVSLFWYQQALGQGPEFLTYFQNEAQLDKSGLPSDRFFAERPEGSVSTLKIQRTQQEDSAVYLCASSGTGFLNTEAFFGQGTRLTVV.

Notes on this clone: A read error may account for a junction end that differs from germline. J is TRBJ1-3 and V is TRBV2; tentative D call: TRBD1 (5 bases). The CDR3 is 14 amino acids. Germline assignment: CDR1 SNHLY and CDR2 FYNNEI. CDR3 region: CARNTGDSGDTVYF. The DNA of the CDR3 is TGTGCCAGAAATACAGGTGACTCTGGAGACACCGTATATTTT. Full variable domain (missing parts from reference TRBV2 and TRBJ1-3): EPEVTQTPSHQVTQMGQEVILRCVPISNHLYFYWYRQILGQKVEFLVSFYNNEISEKSEIFDDQFSVERPDGSNFTLKIRSTKLEDSAMYFCARNTGDSGDTVYFGEGSWLTVV.